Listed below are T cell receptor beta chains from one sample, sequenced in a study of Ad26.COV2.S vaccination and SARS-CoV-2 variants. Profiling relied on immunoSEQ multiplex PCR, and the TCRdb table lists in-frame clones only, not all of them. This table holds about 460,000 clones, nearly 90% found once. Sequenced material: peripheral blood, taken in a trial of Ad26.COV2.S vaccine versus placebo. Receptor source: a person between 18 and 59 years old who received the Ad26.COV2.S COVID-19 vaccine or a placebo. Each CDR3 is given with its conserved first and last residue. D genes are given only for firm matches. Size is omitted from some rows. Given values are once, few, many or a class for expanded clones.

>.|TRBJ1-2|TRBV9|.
CASSVSGSAGANYGYTF
TGTGCCAGCAGCGTATCCGGCTCGGCGGGAGCTAACTATGGCTACACCTTC
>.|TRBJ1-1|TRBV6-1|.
CASSEFGTYEAFF
TGTGCCAGCAGTGAATTCGGGACGTATGAAGCTTTCTTT
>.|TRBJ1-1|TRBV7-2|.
CASSSTAMNTEAFF
TGTGCCAGCAGCTCGACAGCTATGAACACTGAAGCTTTCTTT
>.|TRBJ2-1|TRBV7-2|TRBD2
CASSSGLAGPSRSYNEQFF
TGTGCCAGCAGCTCGGGACTAGCGGGACCTAGCCGCTCCTACAATGAGCAGTTCTTC
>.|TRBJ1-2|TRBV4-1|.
CASSQGWSYYGYTF
TGCGCCAGCAGCCAAGGATGGTCTTACTATGGCTACACCTTC
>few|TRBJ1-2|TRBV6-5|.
CASSLTENYGYTF
TGTGCCAGCAGTTTGACGGAAAACTATGGCTACACCTTC
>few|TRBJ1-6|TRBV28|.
CASGNQGFTGSPLHF
TGTGCCAGCGGAAACCAGGGATTTACTGGTTCACCCCTCCACTTT
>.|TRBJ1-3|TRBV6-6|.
CASSQGLGPGNTIYF
TGTGCCAGCAGCCAGGGGCTGGGGCCCGGAAACACCATATATTTT
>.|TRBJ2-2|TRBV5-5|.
CASTLGTTNTGELFF
TGTGCCAGCACCTTGGGGACGACGAACACCGGGGAGCTGTTTTTT
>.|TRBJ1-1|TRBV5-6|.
CASSARWNTEAFF
TGTGCCAGCAGCGCCAGGTGGAACACTGAAGCTTTCTTT
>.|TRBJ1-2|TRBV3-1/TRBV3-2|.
CASSQNRAYGYTF
TGTGCCAGCAGCCAAAACAGGGCCTATGGCTACACCTTC
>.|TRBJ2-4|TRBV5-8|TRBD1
CASSLYQGAGNIQYF
TGTGCCAGCAGCTTGTACCAGGGGGCCGGAAACATTCAGTACTTC
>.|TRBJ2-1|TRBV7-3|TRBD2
CASSPQPDALAGGSEQFF
TGTGCCAGCAGCCCCCAACCCGACGCACTAGCGGGAGGGAGTGAGCAGTTCTTC
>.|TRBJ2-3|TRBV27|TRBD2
CASSHRTSGSGADTQYF
TGTGCCAGCAGCCATAGGACTAGCGGGAGTGGCGCAGATACGCAGTATTTT
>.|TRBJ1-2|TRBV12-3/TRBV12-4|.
CASSNQGNYGYTF
TGTGCCAGCAGCAATCAGGGGAACTATGGCTACACCTTC
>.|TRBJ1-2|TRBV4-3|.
CASSRGQGSGGYTF
TGCGCCAGCAGCCGTGGGCAGGGGAGTGGTGGCTACACCTTC
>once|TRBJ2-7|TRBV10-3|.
CAIKDQSYEQYF
TGTGCCATAAAAGACCAGAGCTACGAGCAGTACTTC
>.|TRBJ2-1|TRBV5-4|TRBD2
CASSLAGGTRNEQFF
TGTGCCAGCAGCTTAGCGGGAGGCACCCGGAATGAGCAGTTCTTC
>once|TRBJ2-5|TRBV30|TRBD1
CAWGSGWDRENYETQYF
TGTGCCTGGGGGAGTGGGTGGGACAGGGAAAACTATGAGACCCAGTACTTC
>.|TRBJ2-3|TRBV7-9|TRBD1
CASSAGQGGTDTQYF
TGTGCCAGCAGCGCGGGACAGGGGGGGACAGATACGCAGTATTTT
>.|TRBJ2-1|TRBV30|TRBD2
CAWSAHSGGRRANEQFF
TGTGCCTGGAGTGCACATAGCGGGGGGCGCCGGGCCAATGAGCAGTTCTTC
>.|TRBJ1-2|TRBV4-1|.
CASSQVLSHYGYTF
TGCGCCAGCAGCCAAGTCCTCAGTCACTATGGCTACACCTTC
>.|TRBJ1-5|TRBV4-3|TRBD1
CASSQDGTGNQPQHF
TGCGCCAGCAGCCAAGACGGGACAGGCAATCAGCCCCAGCATTTT
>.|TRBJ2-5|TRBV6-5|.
CASSTKGGSETQYF
TGTGCCAGCAGTACAAAGGGGGGCAGCGAGACCCAGTACTTC
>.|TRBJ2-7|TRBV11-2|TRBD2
CASTPGLADYEQYF
TGTGCCAGCACCCCGGGCCTAGCGGACTACGAGCAGTACTTC
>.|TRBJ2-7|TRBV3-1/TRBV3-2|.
CASSQGRGNSYEQYF
TGTGCCAGCAGCCAGGGTCGCGGAAACTCCTACGAGCAGTACTTC
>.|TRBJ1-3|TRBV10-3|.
CAVLTSSGNTIYF
TGTGCCGTCCTAACTAGCTCTGGAAACACCATATATTTT
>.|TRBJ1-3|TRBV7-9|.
CASSPYYPGNTIYF
TGTGCCAGCAGCCCCTATTATCCTGGAAACACCATATATTTT
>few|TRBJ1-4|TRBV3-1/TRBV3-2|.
CASSKGGAEKLFF
TGTGCAAGCAGTAAGGGGGGCGCTGAAAAACTGTTTTTT
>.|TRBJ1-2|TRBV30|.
CAWSAGGPANYGYTF
TGTGCCTGGAGTGCGGGGGGGCCGGCTAACTATGGCTACACCTTC
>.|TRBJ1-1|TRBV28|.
CASSLPTGQNTEAFF
TGTGCCAGCAGTTTGCCGACAGGACAGAACACTGAAGCTTTCTTT
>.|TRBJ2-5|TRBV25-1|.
CASSGWGAEQETQYF
TGTGCCAGCAGTGGCTGGGGGGCAGAACAAGAGACCCAGTACTTC
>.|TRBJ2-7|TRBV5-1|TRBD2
CASSSRGGGGYEQYF
TGCGCCAGCAGCTCAAGAGGTGGCGGGGGCTACGAGCAGTACTTC
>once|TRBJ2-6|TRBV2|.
CASKNTLLSGANVLTF
TGTGCCAGCAAAAACACCCTCCTGTCTGGGGCCAACGTCCTGACTTTC
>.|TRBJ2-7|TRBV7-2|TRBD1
CASSSPDRGPYEQYF
TGTGCCAGCAGCTCGCCGGACAGGGGGCCCTACGAGCAGTACTTC